This TCR beta chain comes out of a study of regulatory T cells in long-lasting Graves disease. Notes on the study in general: Persistent disease showed a preference for TRBV28, TRBJ1-2 and TRBJ2-5.

The germline CDR1 and CDR2 sequences are MDHEN and SYDVKM. There are 14 residues in the CDR3. Deletions cut 7 bases from V and 9 bases from J, with 21 bases between. To make TCR beta libraries, researchers used iRepertoire HTBI primers and Arm-PCR of CDR3 regions. Each CDR3 protein is one row after TCRdb ran MiXCR on the multiplex PCR reads. The table has about 540,000 distinct CDR3 sequences, approximately 13% seen once. Many counts were recorded for this clonotype. Its antigen is currently unknown. Time point specified: newly diagnosed GD, antithyroid drugs for less than 3 months. Scientists built the TCR library using RNA that was extracted from PBMCs. The collection involved drawing approximately 9 milliliters of peripheral blood into EDTA tubes. These data also formed part of another study, on T cells in Graves' hyperthyroidism and ophthalmopathy. That publication notes: Patients showing uncontrolled infection, other autoimmune disease, pregnancy or lactation were ineligible. First-round RT-PCR of the TCR CDR3 relied on the HTBI primer set.

This TCR was recovered from a man aged 25 to 40 with Graves disease. The specimen was peripheral blood mononuclear cells (PBMCs), collected at new diagnosis, from a patient treated with antithyroid drugs. The gene calls are TRBV28 and TRBJ1-2, with a possible D match to TRBD1 (6 bases). CDR3 DNA: TGTGCCAGCATTTCGTCCGCGGGGGGCGCGAGCTACACCTTC. This gives the protein CASISSAGGASYTF.